One sample yielded the 29 T cell receptor beta chains listed below, sequenced in a study of T-cell reconstitution after alpha-beta-depleted transplantation in children. Unique molecular identifiers were incorporated into the prepared TCRbeta library. MiXCR, run by TCRdb on the PCR reads, gives a single entry per CDR3 protein. The sample contains nearly 400,000 distinct CDR3 sequences, about a fifth of which appear only once. Sequenced here: PBMCs from the stem cell graft donor, sampled from the stem cell graft. These receptors came from a human donor who donated a stem cell graft to a child with acute myeloid leukemia.

This clonotype was detected only a few times. The CDR3: CASSIGGQGRYEQYF. The CDR3 coding sequence is TGTGCCAGTAGTATAGGGGGACAGGGACGGTACGAGCAGTACTTC. The chain couples TRBV19 to TRBJ2-7; 9 bases line up with TRBD1. The germline CDR1 and CDR2 sequences are LNHDA and SQIVND (reference sequence). The CDR3 spans 15 residues. V was pared by 1 base and J by 4 bases, with 5 bases of the junction left unmatched. The whole variable domain, filled in from reference TRBV19 and TRBJ2-7, reads DGGITQSPKYLFRKEGQNVTLSCEQNLNHDAMYWYRQDPGQGLRLIYYSQIVNDFQKGDIAEGYSVSREKKESFPLTVTSAQKNPTAFYLCASSIGGQGRYEQYFGPGTRLTVT.

This clonotype has just a few counts. The genes are TRBV12-3 or TRBV12-4 and TRBJ2-7, with D possibly TRBD2 on 5 matching bases. This CDR3 spans 12 amino acids. V was cut by 6 bases and J by 6 bases, with 12 bases left in between. CDR3 region: CASSHSGSEQYF. CDR3 in DNA: TGTGCCAGCAGCCACTCGGGGAGCGAGCAGTACTTC.

CDR3 DNA sequence: TGTGCCAGCAGCAGGGGAGACATTCACACAGATACGCAGTATTTT. It is translated as CASSRGDIHTDTQYF. The chain uses TRBV7-9 and TRBJ2-3; D is tentatively TRBD1 or TRBD2 (5 bases each). Germline V CDR1 and CDR2: SEHNR, FQNEAQ (reference sequence). Trimming stripped 5 bases from V and 2 bases from J, with 14 bases between. The CDR3 is 15 amino acids.

This clonotype has at least ten counts. This chain uses TRBV29-1 with TRBJ2-7; tentative D call: TRBD1 (6 bases). CDR3 length equals 13 residues. Trimming shortened V by 4 bases and J by 2 bases, and 12 bases separated the two germline ends. Germline CDR1 reads SQVTM; CDR2 reads ANQGSEA. DNA of the CDR3: TGCAGCGTTGGGGGGCTAAGAACCTACGAGCAGTACTTC. It translates to CSVGGLRTYEQYF.

The chain carries TRBV20-1 and TRBJ1-4; 11 bases map to TRBD1. V trimming: 6 bases; J trimming: 7 bases; junction bases outside the gene matches: 4. Germline V gene data show CDR1 as DFQATT and CDR2 as SNEGSKA (reference sequence). This CDR3 has 13 amino acids. The CDR3 spells CSAPGTGGEKLFF. Here the CDR3 DNA reads TGCAGTGCCCCAGGGACAGGGGGTGAAAAACTGTTTTTT.

This clonotype showed up just a few times. The chain joins TRBV15 to TRBJ2-6; D is possibly TRBD1 or TRBD2 (6 bases each). The germline V and J ends were trimmed by 3 bases and 0 bases, with 12 bases remaining between them. Germline V lookup: CDR1 LNHNV, CDR2 YYDKDF (reference sequence). The CDR3 contains 17 residues. CDR3 sequence: CATSRKGGFSGANVLTF. The CDR3 DNA reads TGTGCCACCAGCAGGAAGGGGGGTTTCTCTGGGGCCAACGTCCTGACTTTC.

The rearrangement joins TRBV6-1 to TRBJ2-1; TRBD1 is a possible D gene (6 bases). Trimming left V 7 bases short and J 9 bases short, with 19 bases between. This CDR3 is built from 14 residues. Germline loops: CDR1 MNHNS, CDR2 SASEGT. CDR3 residues: CASTLWGPLPEQFF. CDR3 nucleotides: TGTGCCAGCACCCTATGGGGGCCATTACCTGAGCAGTTCTTC.

This chain connects TRBV29-1 to TRBJ1-2, with D hard to call. CDR1 SQVTM and CDR2 ANQGSEA come from the germline V gene. V was cut by 7 bases and J by 8 bases, with 17 bases left in between. This CDR3 contains 12 residues. This chain's CDR3 is CSAKSEARGYTF. For the CDR3, the DNA is TGCAGCGCCAAATCGGAGGCCCGCGGCTACACCTTC.

This clonotype occurred a few times. The rearrangement uses TRBV3-1 and TRBJ1-6, with D possibly TRBD1 on 5 matching bases. Germline loops: CDR1 LGHDT, CDR2 YNNKEL (reference sequence). V was shortened by 0 bases and J by 9 bases, with 15 bases between the two germline ends. This CDR3 contains 16 residues. The CDR3 DNA sequence: TGTGCCAGCAGCCAAGAAGGGGACCAACCAGGTTCACCCCTCCACTTT. Protein sequence: CASSQEGDQPGSPLHF.

This sequence joins TRBV6-1 and TRBJ2-1; 11 bases are a match to TRBD2. The V segment lost 7 bases and the J segment 8 bases; nucleotides outside the gene matches: 10. This CDR3 region has 15 residues. The V gene's germline CDR1 is MNHNS and CDR2 SASEGT. In nucleotides, the CDR3 is TGTGCCAGCAATCGACTAGCGGGGCCCCAAGATGAGCAGTTCTTC. This translates into CASNRLAGPQDEQFF.

The chain has TRBV12-3 or TRBV12-4 and TRBJ2-5; 7 bases align to TRBD1. The CDR3 runs 13 residues. V shed 7 bases, J shed 6 bases, and the junction held 8 bases outside the gene matches. The chain's CDR3 is CASNPTGRKTQYF. The CDR3 region has the DNA TGTGCCAGCAATCCGACAGGGCGGAAGACCCAGTACTTC.

This clonotype was observed at least ten times. The V and J genes are TRBV12-3 or TRBV12-4 and TRBJ2-7; D is ambiguous. This CDR3 is 14 amino acids long. V was shortened by 1 base and J by 2 bases, with 9 bases between the two germline ends. CDR3 loop: CASSLGGQAYEQYF. In DNA, the CDR3 is TGTGCCAGCAGTTTAGGCGGCCAGGCCTACGAGCAGTACTTC.

This clonotype was seen many times. The chain employs TRBV20-1 and TRBJ2-5; 12 nucleotides match TRBD2. CDR3 length: 14 residues. With V trimmed by 7 bases and J by 5 bases, 8 bases remained unmatched. Germline V gene data show CDR1 as DFQATT and CDR2 as SNEGSKA (reference sequence). Here the CDR3 DNA reads TGCAGTGTCTCTAGCGGGAGGGTAATGGAGACCCAGTACTTC. This codes for CSVSSGRVMETQYF.

V usage is TRBV4-1 and J usage is TRBJ1-1; no clear D gene. This CDR3 is 15 amino acids long. V lost 0 bases and J 0 bases, leaving 8 bases between the germline ends. Germline assignment: CDR1 MGHRA and CDR2 YSYEKL. CDR3 in amino acids: CASSQERTVNTEAFF. CDR3 bases: TGCGCCAGCAGCCAAGAAAGGACGGTGAACACTGAAGCTTTCTTT.

The gene calls are TRBV19 and TRBJ1-5; 7 positions agree with TRBD1. The CDR3 sequence is 14 residues long. CDR1 and CDR2 (germline): LNHDA, SQIVND (reference sequence). The V and J ends lost 8 bases and 5 bases, in that order; junction bases with no gene match: 9. The CDR3 DNA is TGTGCCAGTGGCGAGGGGGCGGGCTATCAGCCCCAGCATTTT. Translating it yields CASGEGAGYQPQHF.

This clonotype has just a few counts. This chain uses TRBV5-1 with TRBJ2-1; the match to TRBD2 covers 7 bases. There are 13 residues in the CDR3. The V and J ends lost 4 bases and 7 bases, in that order; junction bases with no gene match: 5. Germline V gene data show CDR1 as SGHRS and CDR2 as YFSETQ. CDR3 protein: CASSPLSGNEQFF. The DNA for the CDR3 is TGCGCCAGCAGCCCACTTAGCGGGAATGAGCAGTTCTTC.

The chain has TRBV29-1 and TRBJ2-1, with TRBD2 as a possible D gene (6 bases). Germline V gene lookup returns CDR1 SQVTM and CDR2 ANQGSEA. Trimming cost V 4 bases and J 9 bases, with 19 bases left between them. The CDR3 totals 14 residues. The CDR3 region has the DNA TGCAGCGTTGTTTTTATGCGGGATTCGGGTGAGCAGTTCTTC. Amino acids: CSVVFMRDSGEQFF.

The chain recombines TRBV6-2 or TRBV6-3 with TRBJ1-5; D uncertain. V was cut by 3 bases and J by 3 bases, with 9 bases left in between. From germline, CDR1 is MNHEY and CDR2 SVGEGT. This CDR3 has 14 residues. The CDR3 bases are TGTGCCAGCAGTTATTTACCGAACAATCAGCCCCAGCATTTT. Amino acid sequence: CASSYLPNNQPQHF.

In its sample, this clonotype was seen a few times. The chain links TRBV7-6 to TRBJ2-3; TRBD2 aligns across 11 bases. This CDR3 spans 17 amino acids. The ends lost 5 bases at V and 4 bases at J; junction bases unmatched: 11. The germline V gene encodes CDR1 SGHVS and CDR2 FNYEAQ. CDR3 nucleotides: TGTGCCAGCAGCCCCTTAGCGGGAGGGTCCCTCGCAGATACGCAGTATTTT. Translation: CASSPLAGGSLADTQYF.

This clonotype was detected a few times. The V gene is TRBV7-9, the J gene TRBJ2-1; 13 bases fit TRBD2. The junction had 5 bases not matched to a gene; V was cut back by 5 bases and J by 7 bases. Germline CDR1 SEHNR, CDR2 FQNEAQ (reference sequence). The CDR3 contains 15 residues. The chain's CDR3 is CASSTRLAGGNEQFF. As DNA, the CDR3 is TGTGCCAGCAGCACAAGACTAGCGGGAGGAAATGAGCAGTTCTTC. The whole variable domain, filled in from reference TRBV7-9 and TRBJ2-1, reads DTGVSQNPRHKITKRGQNVTFRCDPISEHNRLYWYRQTLGQGPEFLTYFQNEAQLEKSRLLSDRFSAERPKGSFSTLEIQRTEQGDSAMYLCASSTRLAGGNEQFFGPGTRLTVL.

This sequence joins TRBV7-2 and TRBJ2-1; 10 bases are a match to TRBD1. This CDR3 is built from 15 residues. Per germline, CDR1 SGHTA and CDR2 FQGNSA. J gave up 7 bases and V 1 base, and 4 bases lay outside the gene matches. In DNA form, the CDR3 reads TGTGCCAGCAGCTTAGAAGGGACAGGGGATAATGAGCAGTTCTTC. Protein product: CASSLEGTGDNEQFF.

The chain employs TRBV20-1 and TRBJ2-5, with 12 bases aligning to TRBD2. J was trimmed by 2 bases and V by 5 bases; bases with no gene match: 3. Germline V gene data show CDR1 as DFQATT and CDR2 as SNEGSKA (reference sequence). The CDR3 contains 14 residues. The CDR3 DNA reads as TGCAGTGCTGGACTAGCGGGAACTCAAGAGACCCAGTACTTC. Encoded protein: CSAGLAGTQETQYF.

This clonotype appeared a single time. Possible read error: a much larger clone is one base away. The chain employs TRBV12-3 or TRBV12-4 and TRBJ2-5, with D possibly TRBD1 on 6 matching bases. The CDR3 has 14 residues. The CDR3 coding sequence is TGTGCCAGCAGTCTCGGACAGAACCAAGGGACCCAGTACTTC. The encoded protein is CASSLGQNQGTQYF.

The chain couples TRBV12-3 or TRBV12-4 to TRBJ2-3, with 10 bases identical to TRBD2. The CDR3 totals 15 residues. With 7 bases clipped from V and 1 base from J, the junction kept 5 bases outside the gene matches. This CDR3 reads CASTHGTSGTDTQYF. CDR3 in DNA: TGTGCCAGCACCCACGGGACTAGCGGCACAGATACGCAGTATTTT.

This clonotype occurred many times. This rearrangement joins TRBV6-1 to TRBJ1-2; D uncertain. The CDR3 covers 11 residues. The germline V and J ends were trimmed by 7 bases and 6 bases, with 9 bases remaining between them. CDR1 is MNHNS, CDR2 SASEGT, per germline. The chain's CDR3 is CASTEVHGYTF. CDR3 DNA sequence: TGTGCCAGCACCGAAGTGCATGGCTACACCTTC.

The sample holds many counts of this clonotype. The V gene is TRBV20-1, the J gene TRBJ2-7; the D gene is possibly TRBD2 (6 bases). This CDR3 is 11 amino acids long. Trimming cost V 3 bases and J 7 bases, with 10 bases left between them. The germline V gene has CDR1 DFQATT and CDR2 SNEGSKA (reference sequence). The CDR3 sequence is CSASGTGEQYF. CDR3 coding DNA: TGCAGTGCTAGCGGGACTGGTGAGCAGTACTTC.

This chain uses TRBV7-8 with TRBJ2-7, with 8 bases fitting TRBD2. Trimming at V came to 5 bases and at J to 7 bases, leaving 10 bases not matched to a gene. The CDR3 loop spans 14 amino acids. Germline loops: CDR1 SGHVS, CDR2 FQNEAQ. The CDR3 loop reads CASSPTSGGGEQYF. The DNA of the CDR3 is TGTGCCAGCAGCCCTACTAGCGGAGGGGGTGAGCAGTACTTC.

This chain links TRBV20-1 with TRBJ1-1; no firm D call. Trimming took 4 bases from V and 0 from J, leaving 12 bases between them. This CDR3 region has 14 residues. The V gene's germline CDR1 is DFQATT and CDR2 SNEGSKA (reference sequence). The CDR3 here is CSATHGRMNTEAFF. The CDR3 DNA is TGCAGTGCTACTCATGGTCGGATGAACACTGAAGCTTTCTTT.

V is TRBV7-8 and J is TRBJ2-5; either TRBD1 or TRBD2 may fit D (5 bases each). Trimming pared 1 base from V and 0 bases from J, leaving 21 bases between. Germline CDR1 reads SGHVS; CDR2 reads FQNEAQ. The CDR3 length is 19 residues. The CDR3 bases are TGTGCCAGCAGCTTAGGCCTGCTTAAGGGACCCTTGTACCAAGAGACCCAGTACTTC. It yields the protein CASSLGLLKGPLYQETQYF. The complete variable domain, with remaining parts taken from reference TRBV7-8 and TRBJ2-5, reads GAGVSQSPRYKVAKRGQDVALRCDPISGHVSLFWYQQALGQGPEFLTYFQNEAQLDKSGLPSDRFFAERPEGSVSTLKIQRTQQEDSAVYLCASSLGLLKGPLYQETQYFGPGTRLLVL.